The TCR beta chain described here comes from a study of cytomegalovirus exposure and HLA in healthy donors. Study-wide background: The roughly 120 million unique TCR beta sequences, from 150 million to 200 million T cells, were found by an earlier analysis.

Both 60 Vbeta primers and 13 Jbeta primers went into the PCR. TCRdb's table, derived via immunoSEQ multiplex PCR, lists solely in-frame clones and lacks some. The table records 150,000 to 200,000 clones, around 80% of them present only once. General observations from the study: TCR association rates varied by HLA locus in a later analysis, with DRB1 highest and HLA-C lowest. Earlier analysis found most TCR beta V segments productive about 90% or about 30% of the time. A few chains tied to CMV proved CMV antigen-specific in vitro.

With regard to this clone: The antigen is undetermined.

V gave up 5 bases and J gave up 4 bases; unmatched junction bases: 7. CDR1 is LNHDA and CDR2 is SQIVND in the germline V gene (reference sequence). The CDR3 contains 16 residues. The TCR was taken from a woman aged 18-35 years in good health and CMV-seronegative. Material: PBMCs. This chain uses TRBV19 with TRBJ2-2; 10 bases are shared with TRBD2. This chain's CDR3 is CASSGAGGPITGELFF. The CDR3 DNA reads TGTGCCAGTAGTGGAGCGGGAGGGCCTATCACCGGGGAGCTGTTTTTT.